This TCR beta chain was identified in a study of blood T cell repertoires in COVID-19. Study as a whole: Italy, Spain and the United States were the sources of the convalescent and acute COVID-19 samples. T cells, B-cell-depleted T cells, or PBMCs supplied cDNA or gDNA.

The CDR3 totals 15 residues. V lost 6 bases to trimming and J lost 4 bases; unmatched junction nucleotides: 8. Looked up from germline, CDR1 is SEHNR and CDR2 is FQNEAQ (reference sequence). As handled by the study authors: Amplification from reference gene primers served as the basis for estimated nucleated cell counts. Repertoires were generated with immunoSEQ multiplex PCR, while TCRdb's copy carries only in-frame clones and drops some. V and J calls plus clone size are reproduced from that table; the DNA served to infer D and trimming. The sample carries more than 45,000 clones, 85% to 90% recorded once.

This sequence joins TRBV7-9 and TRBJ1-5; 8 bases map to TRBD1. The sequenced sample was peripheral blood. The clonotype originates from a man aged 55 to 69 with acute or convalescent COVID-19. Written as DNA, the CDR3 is TGTGCCAGCAGTCAGACAGGGGATTGGAATCAGCCCCAGCATTTT. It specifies CASSQTGDWNQPQHF.